Listed below are T cell receptor beta chains from one sample, sequenced in a study of cytomegalovirus exposure and HLA in healthy donors. Clones were sequenced by immunoSEQ multiplex PCR, and TCRdb holds only the in-frame ones, with some missing. The data contain some 120,000 clones, approximately 80% of them singletons. The sample taken for sequencing was PBMCs. The receptors here all came from a young man in good health and CMV-seronegative. The CDR3 runs from the conserved cysteine through the conserved F or W. Each record gives: CDR3 protein, CDR3 DNA, clone size, J gene, D gene, V gene. A D gene is named only where the DNA matches it firmly. The size of a clone is reported for some rows only, either as once, few or many, or as a class for expanded clones.

cdr3_aa: CAWSLQGRTEAFF
cdr3_nt: TGTGCCTGGAGCCTCCAGGGTAGAACTGAAGCTTTCTTT
clone_size: NA
j_call: TRBJ1-1
d_call: NA
v_call: TRBV30

cdr3_aa: CASSLRFEQDEQYF
cdr3_nt: TGTGCCAGCAGCTTACGGTTCGAGCAGGACGAGCAGTACTTC
clone_size: NA
j_call: TRBJ2-7
d_call: NA
v_call: TRBV11-2

cdr3_aa: CASSGTGTDEAFF
cdr3_nt: TGTGCCAGCAGCGGAACCGGGACAGACGAAGCTTTCTTT
clone_size: few
j_call: TRBJ1-1
d_call: TRBD1
v_call: TRBV9

cdr3_aa: CASSDRGKSSYNSPLHF
cdr3_nt: TGTGCCAGCAGTGACAGGGGGAAGAGCTCCTATAATTCACCCCTCCACTTT
clone_size: NA
j_call: TRBJ1-6
d_call: TRBD1
v_call: TRBV25-1

cdr3_aa: CAWSSGAGYGYTF
cdr3_nt: TGTGCCTGGAGTTCAGGGGCCGGCTATGGCTACACCTTC
clone_size: NA
j_call: TRBJ1-2
d_call: NA
v_call: TRBV30

cdr3_aa: CASSRTGFNQPQHF
cdr3_nt: TGTGCCAGCAGCCGGACAGGGTTCAATCAGCCCCAGCATTTT
clone_size: NA
j_call: TRBJ1-5
d_call: TRBD1
v_call: TRBV6-5

cdr3_aa: CASSLVPSGPLSGANVLTF
cdr3_nt: TGCGCCAGCAGCTTGGTGCCTAGCGGGCCGCTCTCTGGGGCCAACGTCCTGACTTTC
clone_size: NA
j_call: TRBJ2-6
d_call: TRBD2
v_call: TRBV5-1

cdr3_aa: CASSSGTGINEQYF
cdr3_nt: TGTGCCAGCAGCTCGGGGACAGGGATCAACGAGCAGTACTTC
clone_size: once
j_call: TRBJ2-7
d_call: TRBD1
v_call: TRBV7-2

cdr3_aa: CASSSGTSGIPLSYEQYF
cdr3_nt: TGTGCCAGCAGCTCCGGGACTAGCGGGATTCCCCTATCCTACGAGCAGTACTTC
clone_size: NA
j_call: TRBJ2-7
d_call: TRBD2
v_call: TRBV7-2

cdr3_aa: CASSVGTAAYEQYF
cdr3_nt: TGTGCCAGCAGCGTCGGGACAGCCGCCTACGAGCAGTACTTC
clone_size: NA
j_call: TRBJ2-7
d_call: TRBD1
v_call: TRBV27

cdr3_aa: CASSWGGTSRSIDTQYF
cdr3_nt: TGCGCCAGCAGCTGGGGAGGGACTAGTCGGTCAATTGATACGCAGTATTTT
clone_size: NA
j_call: TRBJ2-3
d_call: TRBD2
v_call: TRBV5-1

cdr3_aa: CASSSRIAGGSDTQYF
cdr3_nt: TGCGCCAGCAGCTCAAGGATAGCGGGAGGGTCAGATACGCAGTATTTT
clone_size: NA
j_call: TRBJ2-3
d_call: TRBD2
v_call: TRBV5-1

cdr3_aa: CASSLAGTGLGNTIYF
cdr3_nt: TGCGCCAGCAGCTTGGCCGGGACAGGGCTTGGAAACACCATATATTTT
clone_size: NA
j_call: TRBJ1-3
d_call: TRBD1
v_call: TRBV5-1

cdr3_aa: CSSSSNSRGGIYEQYF
cdr3_nt: TGTTCCAGCAGCTCGAATAGTAGGGGGGGGATCTACGAGCAGTACTTC
clone_size: NA
j_call: TRBJ2-7
d_call: NA
v_call: TRBV7-9

cdr3_aa: CAWSRLTGHGELFF
cdr3_nt: TGTGCCTGGAGTCGCCTGACAGGGCACGGGGAGCTGTTTTTT
clone_size: NA
j_call: TRBJ2-2
d_call: TRBD1
v_call: TRBV30

cdr3_aa: CASSLDGREGQDEQYF
cdr3_nt: TGTGCCAGCAGCTTAGATGGCCGGGAGGGGCAGGACGAGCAGTACTTC
clone_size: once
j_call: TRBJ2-7
d_call: TRBD2
v_call: TRBV11-3

cdr3_aa: CASSRTTAATQYF
cdr3_nt: TGTGCCAGCAGCCGTACCACGGCGGCAACGCAGTACTTC
clone_size: NA
j_call: TRBJ2-5
d_call: NA
v_call: TRBV6-5

cdr3_aa: CASSPGTMNYEQYF
cdr3_nt: TGTGCCAGCTCACCAGGGACAATGAATTACGAGCAGTACTTC
clone_size: once
j_call: TRBJ2-7
d_call: NA
v_call: TRBV18

cdr3_aa: CAALPGLAGMKAPYEQYF
cdr3_nt: TGTGCCGCACTTCCCGGACTAGCGGGAATGAAAGCCCCCTACGAGCAGTACTTC
clone_size: NA
j_call: TRBJ2-7
d_call: TRBD2
v_call: TRBV28

cdr3_aa: CASSIKAGSYNEQFF
cdr3_nt: TGTGCCAGTAGTATTAAGGCGGGGTCTTACAATGAGCAGTTCTTC
clone_size: NA
j_call: TRBJ2-1
d_call: NA
v_call: TRBV19

cdr3_aa: CASSLTSGETYEQYF
cdr3_nt: TGTGCCAGCAGTTTGACTAGCGGGGAGACCTACGAGCAGTACTTC
clone_size: NA
j_call: TRBJ2-7
d_call: TRBD2
v_call: TRBV6-5

cdr3_aa: CASRSGGSEAFF
cdr3_nt: TGTGCCAGCAGATCAGGGGGGAGTGAAGCTTTCTTT
clone_size: NA
j_call: TRBJ1-1
d_call: TRBD1
v_call: TRBV27

cdr3_aa: CASSYTGTGAAVNTIYF
cdr3_nt: TGTGCCAGCAGTTACACCGGGACAGGGGCTGCGGTGAACACCATATATTTT
clone_size: NA
j_call: TRBJ1-3
d_call: TRBD1
v_call: TRBV9

cdr3_aa: CSARDEVEAFF
cdr3_nt: TGCAGTGCTAGAGATGAGGTTGAAGCTTTCTTT
clone_size: once
j_call: TRBJ1-1
d_call: NA
v_call: TRBV20-1

cdr3_aa: CAIQTSGELNTEAFF
cdr3_nt: TGTGCCATACAGACTTCAGGGGAATTGAACACTGAAGCTTTCTTT
clone_size: NA
j_call: TRBJ1-1
d_call: NA
v_call: TRBV10-3

cdr3_aa: CASSLAGGSGGIHEQFF
cdr3_nt: TGCGCCAGCAGCTTGGCGGGAGGGTCAGGGGGTATTCATGAGCAGTTCTTC
clone_size: few
j_call: TRBJ2-1
d_call: NA
v_call: TRBV5-1

cdr3_aa: CASSLDSRPEAFF
cdr3_nt: TGCGCCAGCAGCTTGGATTCCAGGCCTGAAGCTTTCTTT
clone_size: NA
j_call: TRBJ1-1
d_call: NA
v_call: TRBV5-1

cdr3_aa: CASRTRLNTGELFF
cdr3_nt: TGTGCCAGCAGGACCCGACTGAACACCGGGGAGCTGTTTTTT
clone_size: few
j_call: TRBJ2-2
d_call: NA
v_call: TRBV2